This paragraph covers one T cell receptor beta chain sequence. This sample was included in a study of OX40 agonist ivuxolimab in advanced cancers. Study at large: The diagnoses of dose-escalation patients were hepatocellular carcinoma, melanoma, renal cell or head and neck cancer. Cohort: roughly 79% men, mean age about 60, aged about 20 to 90.

V shed 3 bases and J shed 8 bases, with 17 bases lying between them. The CDR3 loop spans 15 amino acids. Germline lookup yields CDR1 LGHNA and CDR2 YNFKEQ. This table comes from immunoSEQ multiplex PCR, and its TCRdb copy is limited to in-frame clones, with some not included. Among about 20,000 clones listed, 70% to 85% were seen once. The material sequenced was CD4+ or CD8+ T cells sorted from blood, taken in a trial of the OX40 agonist ivuxolimab. The TCR was taken from an adult with an advanced solid tumor such as melanoma, head and neck, liver or kidney cancer. This chain links TRBV4-2 with TRBJ2-1; a weak D match, TRBD2 (7 bases). The CDR3 bases are TGTGCCAGCAGCCATAATGACGGGGGGCCCGATGAGCAGTTCTTC. Residues: CASSHNDGGPDEQFF.